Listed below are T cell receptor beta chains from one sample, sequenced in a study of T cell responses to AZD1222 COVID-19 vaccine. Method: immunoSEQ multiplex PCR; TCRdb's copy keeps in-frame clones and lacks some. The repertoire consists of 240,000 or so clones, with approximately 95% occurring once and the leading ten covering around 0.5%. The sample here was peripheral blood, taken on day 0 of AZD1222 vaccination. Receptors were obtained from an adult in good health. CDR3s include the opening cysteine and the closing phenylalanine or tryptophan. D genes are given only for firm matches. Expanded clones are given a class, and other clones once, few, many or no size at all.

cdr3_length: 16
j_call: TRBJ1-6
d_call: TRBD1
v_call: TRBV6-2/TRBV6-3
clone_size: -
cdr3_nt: TGTGCCAGCAGTTACCAGGGGGCGTCCTATAATTCACCCCTCCACTTT
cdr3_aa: CASSYQGASYNSPLHF

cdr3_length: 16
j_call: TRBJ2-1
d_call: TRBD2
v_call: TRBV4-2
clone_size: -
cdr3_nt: TGTGCCAGCAGCCAAGGCGGCGGGGGGAGATACAATGAGCAGTTCTTC
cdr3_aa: CASSQGGGGRYNEQFF

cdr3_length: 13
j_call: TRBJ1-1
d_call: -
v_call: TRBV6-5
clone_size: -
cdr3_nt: TGTGCCAGCAGGGTGTCCGGGGAACTTGAAGCTTTCTTT
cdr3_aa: CASRVSGELEAFF

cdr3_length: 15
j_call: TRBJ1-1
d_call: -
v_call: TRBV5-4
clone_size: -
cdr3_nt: TGTGCCAGCAGCTTTCAGGGTAAGATGAACACTGAAGCTTTCTTT
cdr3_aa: CASSFQGKMNTEAFF

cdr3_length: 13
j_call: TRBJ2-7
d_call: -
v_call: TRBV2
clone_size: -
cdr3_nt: TGTGCCAGCGCCCGCACGGCGCCTTACGAGCAGTACTTC
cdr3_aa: CASARTAPYEQYF

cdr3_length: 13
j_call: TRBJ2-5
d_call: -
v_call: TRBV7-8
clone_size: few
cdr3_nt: TGTGCCAGCAGCGAATCGCACCGAGAGACCCAGTACTTC
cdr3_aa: CASSESHRETQYF

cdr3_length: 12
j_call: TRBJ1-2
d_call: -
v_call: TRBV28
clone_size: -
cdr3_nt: TGTGCCAGCAGCCAAGGGGGTGATGGCTACACCTTC
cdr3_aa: CASSQGGDGYTF

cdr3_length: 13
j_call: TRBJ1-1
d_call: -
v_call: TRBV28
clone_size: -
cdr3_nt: TGTGCCAGCAGTGCCACAGGGAGAACTGAAGCTTTCTTT
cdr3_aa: CASSATGRTEAFF

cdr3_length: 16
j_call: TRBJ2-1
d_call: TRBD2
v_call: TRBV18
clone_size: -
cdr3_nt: TGTGCCAGCTCACCCCTTTGGACTAGCGGGGCTAATGAGCAGTTCTTC
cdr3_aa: CASSPLWTSGANEQFF

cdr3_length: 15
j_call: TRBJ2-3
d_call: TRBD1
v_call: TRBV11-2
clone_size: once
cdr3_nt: TGTGCCAGCAGCCCGGGACAGGGGTGGACAGATACGCAGTATTTT
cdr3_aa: CASSPGQGWTDTQYF

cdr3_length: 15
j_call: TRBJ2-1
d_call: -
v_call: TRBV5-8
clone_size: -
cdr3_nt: TGTGCCAGCAGCCGAGGGGTCAGTTCCTACAATGAGCAGTTCTTC
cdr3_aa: CASSRGVSSYNEQFF

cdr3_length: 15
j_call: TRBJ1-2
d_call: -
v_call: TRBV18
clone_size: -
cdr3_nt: TGTGCCAGCTCACCGCGGACAGCCTCTCCCTATGGCTACACCTTC
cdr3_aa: CASSPRTASPYGYTF

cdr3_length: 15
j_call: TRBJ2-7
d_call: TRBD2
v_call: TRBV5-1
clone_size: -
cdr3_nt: TGCGCCAGCAGCTTCCTTGAGCGGGAGGGCAGCGAGCAGTACTTC
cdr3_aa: CASSFLEREGSEQYF

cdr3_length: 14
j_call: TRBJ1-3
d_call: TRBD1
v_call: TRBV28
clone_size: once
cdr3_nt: TGTGCCAGCAGTCGACAGGGTGGCGGAAACACCATATATTTT
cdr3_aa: CASSRQGGGNTIYF